This entry lists 7 T cell receptor beta chains sequenced from one sample in a study of cytomegalovirus exposure and HLA in healthy donors (dated by TCRdb to 2017 to 2019). The method was the immunoSEQ multiplex PCR assay. A mixture of 60 forward primers for TCR Vbeta segments and 13 reverse primers for TCR Jbeta segments was used in the multiplex PCR. The table was pulled from immuneACCESS by TCRdb, which kept in-frame rearrangements only. Such tables lose some clones; where checked, under half of the loss comes from unresolved V genes, and the rest has no known cause. This sample gives approximately 150,000 clones in total; 80% of them show up just once. Of the sample, around 4.3% falls within the top ten clones. Sequenced material: PBMCs. The receptors stem from a man younger than 40 in good health and CMV-seronegative.

CDR3 in amino acids: CASSITPGNQPQHF. The CDR3 nucleotides are TGTGCCAGTAGTATTACCCCAGGCAATCAGCCCCAGCATTTT. This chain joins TRBV19 and TRBJ1-5; D remains ambiguous. The V end was cut by 3 bases, the J end by 2 bases, with 8 bases between. Germline CDR1 and CDR2: LNHDA and SQIVND (reference sequence). The length of the CDR3 is 14 residues.

V and J are TRBV7-3 and TRBJ2-7, with a weak D call TRBD2 (5 bases). V was trimmed by 3 bases and J by 4 bases, leaving 13 bases between them. Germline values: CDR1 SGHTA, CDR2 FQGTGA. CDR3 length equals 14 residues. The CDR3 DNA reads TGTGCCAGCAGCTTGCTCGGGATCAGGTACGAGCAGTACTTC. As protein: CASSLLGIRYEQYF.

This sequence joins TRBV30 and TRBJ1-5; a weak D match, TRBD1 (6 bases). This CDR3 contains 14 residues. V was pared by 2 bases and J by 3 bases, with 11 bases between. The germline V gene has CDR1 GTSNPN and CDR2 SVGIG (reference sequence). This CDR3 is CAWSPDSFNQPQHF. The DNA for the CDR3 is TGTGCCTGGAGTCCGGACAGTTTCAATCAGCCCCAGCATTTT.

The chain carries TRBV5-4 and TRBJ1-1; 7 positions match TRBD1. The ends lost 5 bases at V and 6 bases at J; junction bases unmatched: 7. Germline V CDR1 and CDR2: SGHNT, YYREEE (reference sequence). CDR3 length: 13 residues. The CDR3 region is CASRYDRAAEAFF. The DNA for the CDR3 is TGTGCCAGCAGGTACGACAGGGCCGCTGAAGCTTTCTTT.

The chain combines TRBV7-3 with TRBJ2-3; D ambiguous. The V gene lost 2 bases and the J gene lost 13 bases, with 16 bases spanning the gap. This CDR3 spans 13 amino acids. Looked up from germline, CDR1 is SGHTA and CDR2 is FQGTGA. The CDR3 loop is CASSLDVGGFKYF. The CDR3 bases are TGTGCCAGCAGCTTAGACGTCGGCGGTTTTAAGTATTTT.

The chain joins TRBV30 to TRBJ2-7, with unresolved D. The CDR3 is 15 amino acids. Trimming cost V 3 bases and J 0 bases, with 15 bases left between them. Germline values: CDR1 GTSNPN, CDR2 SVGIG (reference sequence). The chain's CDR3 is CAWRRPRWSSYEQYF. The CDR3, as DNA: TGTGCCTGGAGAAGACCCCGGTGGAGCTCCTACGAGCAGTACTTC.

The chain joins TRBV5-4 to TRBJ1-4, with a possible D match to TRBD1 (5 bases). V lost 4 bases and J 4 bases, leaving 11 bases between the germline ends. The length of the CDR3 is 14 residues. In germline, CDR1 is SGHNT, CDR2 YYREEE (reference sequence). In DNA form, the CDR3 reads TGTGCCAGCAGCCAGACAGCCCATAATGAAAAACTGTTTTTT. It encodes CASSQTAHNEKLFF.